Below are 30 T cell receptor beta chains sequenced from a single sample in a study of regulatory T cells in long-lasting Graves disease. Investigators prepared the TCR beta libraries by applying iRepertoire HTBI primers and Arm-PCR of CDR3 regions. Via MiXCR, TCRdb re-called the multiplex PCR reads, giving one row per CDR3 protein. The data hold 700,000 or so distinct CDR3 sequences, with 30% observed a single time. Time point denoted: persistent/refractory GD, antithyroid drugs over 5 years with positive TRAb. With RNA extracted from PBMCs as input, the TCR library was made. Sample: peripheral blood mononuclear cells (PBMCs), taken when the disease was refractory, from a patient treated with antithyroid drugs. All receptors derive from a female donor with Graves disease.

The chain joins TRBV20-1 to TRBJ2-5; the D is unclear. Between the trimmed V and J ends, which lost 5 bases and 0 bases, there was a span of 19 bases. Per the germline V gene, CDR1 is DFQATT and CDR2 is SNEGSKA (reference sequence). This CDR3 is built from 16 residues. CDR3 in DNA: TGCAGTGCTCTTCCAAAGGGCGAATGGAACCAAGAGACCCAGTACTTC. As protein: CSALPKGEWNQETQYF.

This clonotype showed up just a few times. The CDR3 nucleotides read TGTGCCTGCACATCGGGACAGAACTATGGCTACACCTTC. It codes for CACTSGQNYGYTF. V is TRBV30 and J is TRBJ1-2, with 7 bases fitting TRBD1. The CDR3 is 13 residues long. Germline-derived CDR1 and CDR2 are GTSNPN and SVGIG (reference sequence). With 6 bases clipped from V and 2 bases from J, the junction kept 6 bases outside the gene matches.

This clonotype occurred a few times. The chain is built from TRBV6-1 and TRBJ2-7; D is undetermined. The germline V and J ends were trimmed by 2 bases and 2 bases, with 7 bases remaining between them. The CDR3 sequence is 13 residues long. Germline assignment: CDR1 MNHNS and CDR2 SASEGT. The CDR3 DNA reads TGTGCCAGCAGTGAACAGGAAGCCTACGAGCAGTACTTC. Translated: CASSEQEAYEQYF.

The table lists this clonotype with a few counts. The chain employs TRBV20-1 and TRBJ2-5, with 11 bases that match TRBD2. J gave up 5 bases and V 5 bases, and 10 bases lay outside the gene matches. Germline-derived CDR1 and CDR2 are DFQATT and SNEGSKA (reference sequence). The CDR3 has 15 residues. The chain's CDR3 is CSAPELAGDRETQYF. The CDR3 region has the DNA TGCAGTGCTCCAGAACTAGCGGGAGATCGGGAGACCCAGTACTTC.

As to this clonotype: Its ends do not fully match the called genes, so a read error is possible. V gene TRBV2 combines with J gene TRBJ1-6; a weak D match, TRBD1 (6 bases). Germline V gives CDR1 SNHLY, CDR2 FYNNEI. The CDR3 loop spans 12 amino acids. CDR3 sequence: CVSRTDNSPLHF. The CDR3 DNA follows: TGTGTCAGCAGGACAGATAATTCACCCCTCCACTTT.

A few counts support this clonotype. The rearrangement joins TRBV24-1 to TRBJ1-2; D perhaps matches TRBD1 (6 bases). The CDR3 contains 14 residues. Germline lookup yields CDR1 KGHDR and CDR2 SFDVKD. The V end was cut by 1 base, the J end by 6 bases, with 11 bases between. CDR3: CATSDFRDTHGYTF. The CDR3, as DNA: TGTGCCACCAGTGATTTCCGGGACACGCATGGCTACACCTTC.

The rearrangement uses TRBV10-3 and TRBJ1-4, with D uncertain. Germline-derived CDR1 and CDR2 are ENHRY and SYGVKD. V was clipped by 3 bases and J by 8 bases, with 7 bases between them. The CDR3 extends over 12 amino acids. CDR3: CAISDRTEKLFF. The CDR3 nucleotides are TGTGCCATCAGTGATCGGACGGAAAAACTGTTTTTT.

The chain uses TRBV2 and TRBJ2-1; TRBD2 agrees at 9 bases. The CDR3 has 13 amino acids. The V gene end was trimmed by 7 bases and the J gene end by 12 bases; junction bases not matched to a gene: 10. Germline V gene data show CDR1 as SNHLY and CDR2 as FYNNEI. For the CDR3, the DNA is TGTGCCAGCACGACTAGCGGTCCTGGGAGGCAGTTCTTC. The encoded protein is CASTTSGPGRQFF.

This clonotype was recorded many times. V gene TRBV12-3 or TRBV12-4 combines with J gene TRBJ1-1; TRBD1 might be the D (6 bases). The CDR3 sequence is 13 residues long. Trimming took off 11 bases at V and 0 bases at J, with 13 bases between the two ends. For the CDR3, the DNA is TGTGCCGTTCAACAGGGAATGAACACTGAAGCTTTCTTT. Its translation: CAVQQGMNTEAFF.

In this sample, this clonotype turned up a few times. The chain links TRBV12-3 or TRBV12-4 to TRBJ2-7, with 9 bases aligning to TRBD2. V gave up 6 bases and J gave up 2 bases; unmatched junction bases: 17. This CDR3 has 18 residues. In DNA form, the CDR3 reads TGTGCCAGCAGAATAGCGGGAGAGGGATCTACGGGGGCCTACGAGCAGTACTTC. Translated, it gives CASRIAGEGSTGAYEQYF.

This sequence joins TRBV7-9 and TRBJ1-2; 11 bases agree with TRBD1. After removal of 5 bases from V and 8 bases from J, the junction contained 10 bases not matched to a gene. Germline CDR1 SEHNR, CDR2 FQNEAQ (reference sequence). The CDR3 extends over 15 amino acids. The CDR3 coding sequence is TGTGCCAGCAGCCCGGGACAGGGGGATCGGAGGGGCTACACCTTC. This encodes CASSPGQGDRRGYTF.

The chain carries TRBV10-3 and TRBJ1-2, with D perhaps TRBD1 (5 bases). Germline assignment: CDR1 ENHRY and CDR2 SYGVKD. CDR3 length equals 13 residues. V lost 7 bases and J 4 bases, leaving 13 bases between the germline ends. The CDR3 DNA follows: TGTGCCATCATGGAGGGGCTATCCTATGGCTACACCTTC. Its translation: CAIMEGLSYGYTF.

V usage is TRBV6-9 and J usage is TRBJ2-2; D is unclear. Germline V gives CDR1 MNHGY, CDR2 SVAAGI. The CDR3 contains 17 residues. Trimming took 3 bases from V and 10 from J, leaving 24 bases between them. The CDR3 sequence is CASSYSGYKDRPVELFF. The CDR3 nucleotides are TGTGCCAGCAGTTACTCCGGCTACAAGGACCGCCCAGTGGAGCTGTTTTTT.

The genes are TRBV9 and TRBJ1-1; D not resolved. CDR1 is SGDLS and CDR2 is YYNGEE in the germline V gene. Trimming cost V 0 bases and J 4 bases, with 7 bases left between them. The CDR3 covers 13 residues. The CDR3 DNA follows: TGTGCCAGCAGCGTAGGGTACGGCACTGAAGCTTTCTTT. Protein sequence: CASSVGYGTEAFF.

Only a few counts were recorded for this clonotype. This rearrangement joins TRBV7-9 to TRBJ1-1, with no clear D. The CDR3 runs to 14 residues. Trimming took off 0 bases at V and 2 bases at J, with 7 bases between the two ends. Germline CDR1 is SEHNR and CDR2 is FQNEAQ (reference sequence). CDR3 amino acids: CASSLAPPNTEAFF. CDR3 DNA sequence: TGTGCCAGCAGCTTAGCGCCCCCCAACACTGAAGCTTTCTTT. The complete variable domain, with remaining parts taken from reference TRBV7-9 and TRBJ1-1, reads DTGVSQNPRHKITKRGQNVTFRCDPISEHNRLYWYRQTLGQGPEFLTYFQNEAQLEKSRLLSDRFSAERPKGSFSTLEIQRTEQGDSAMYLCASSLAPPNTEAFFGQGTRLTVV.

The table lists this clonotype with a few counts. The chain joins TRBV20-1 to TRBJ1-1, with D unclear. Germline V CDR1 and CDR2: DFQATT, SNEGSKA (reference sequence). V lost 0 bases and J 1 base, leaving 9 bases between the germline ends. The CDR3 runs to 14 residues. CDR3 in DNA: TGCAGTGCTAGAGATGGGTCCCCGAACACTGAAGCTTTCTTT. Amino acid sequence: CSARDGSPNTEAFF.

This clonotype was recorded many times. The gene calls are TRBV11-2 and TRBJ2-2; unclear D gene. CDR3 length equals 13 residues. Trimming pared 2 bases from V and 1 base from J, leaving 2 bases between. Germline V lookup: CDR1 SGHAT, CDR2 FQNNGV. The CDR3 DNA is TGTGCCAGCAGCTTAAAGAACACCGGGGAGCTGTTTTTT. Its protein is CASSLKNTGELFF.

This clonotype was counted a few times. The chain links TRBV29-1 to TRBJ1-2, with 7 bases fitting TRBD1. The CDR3 runs to 13 residues. Per the germline V gene, CDR1 is SQVTM and CDR2 is ANQGSEA. The V segment lost 7 bases and the J segment 4 bases; nucleotides outside the gene matches: 9. The CDR3 DNA is TGCAGCGCTTCTGAGGGGGCCGGCTATGGCTACACCTTC. Translation gives CSASEGAGYGYTF. The full variable domain, with the rest looked up from reference TRBV29-1 and TRBJ1-2, is SAVISQKPSRDICQRGTSLTIQCQVDSQVTMMFWYRQQPGQSLTLIATANQGSEATYESGFVIDKFPISRPNLTFSTLTVSNMSPEDSSIYLCSASEGAGYGYTFGSGTRLTVV.

J is TRBJ2-7 and V is TRBV6-1, with D possibly TRBD1 on 6 matching bases. The germline V and J ends were trimmed by 1 base and 3 bases, with 10 bases remaining between them. The germline gives CDR1 MNHNS, CDR2 SASEGT. The length of the CDR3 is 14 residues. The CDR3 spells CASSEVGGDYEQYF. The CDR3 DNA is TGTGCCAGCAGTGAAGTAGGGGGAGACTACGAGCAGTACTTC.

The chain carries TRBV12-3 or TRBV12-4 and TRBJ2-1; no definite D call. Trimming cost V 7 bases and J 0 bases, with 16 bases left between them. The CDR3 consists of 16 residues. CDR3: CASTTQTVSSYNEQFF. DNA of the CDR3: TGTGCCAGCACCACACAGACCGTAAGCTCCTACAATGAGCAGTTCTTC.

The count of this clonotype is one. The chain uses TRBV19 and TRBJ1-1, with a tentative D call TRBD1 (6 bases). V was pared by 8 bases and J by 5 bases, with 15 bases between. Looked up from germline, CDR1 is LNHDA and CDR2 is SQIVND (reference sequence). CDR3 size: 13 residues. This CDR3 reads CASRRGGLTEAFF. In DNA form, the CDR3 reads TGTGCCAGTCGCAGGGGTGGTTTAACTGAAGCTTTCTTT.

This clonotype was seen a handful of times. The V gene is TRBV6-9, the J gene TRBJ1-1; the D gene is possibly TRBD1 (6 bases). Germline-derived CDR1 and CDR2 are MNHGY and SVAAGI. This CDR3 spans 15 amino acids. V dropped 3 bases and J dropped 1 base, with 12 bases sitting between them. The CDR3, as DNA: TGTGCCAGCAGTTACGGGGGGCTGGGGAACACTGAAGCTTTCTTT. This translates into CASSYGGLGNTEAFF.

The chain links TRBV2 to TRBJ1-4, with D possibly being TRBD1 (5 bases). Trimming cost V 6 bases and J 8 bases, with 13 bases left between them. Germline V gene sequence: CDR1 SNHLY, CDR2 FYNNEI. The CDR3 contains 13 residues. The CDR3, as DNA: TGTGCCAGCAGGCTGGACACCGGGGAAAAACTGTTTTTT. Protein sequence: CASRLDTGEKLFF.

This clonotype was seen a handful of times. This chain joins TRBV5-6 and TRBJ2-7; no reliable D call. Germline V gene sequence: CDR1 SGHDT, CDR2 YYEEEE. The CDR3 consists of 12 residues. Between the trimmed V and J ends, which lost 3 bases and 7 bases, there was a span of 11 bases. The CDR3 DNA sequence: TGTGCCAGCAGCTGGGGTTTTGGGGAGCAGTACTTC. It encodes CASSWGFGEQYF.

This clonotype was picked up a small number of times. The rearrangement links TRBV4-1 to TRBJ2-7; maybe TRBD1 (6 bases). V was cut by 0 bases and J by 3 bases, with 9 bases left in between. The CDR3 has 14 residues. The germline V gene has CDR1 MGHRA and CDR2 YSYEKL. CDR3 region: CASSQEGAGYEQYF. CDR3 nucleotide sequence: TGCGCCAGCAGCCAAGAGGGGGCGGGCTACGAGCAGTACTTC.

To note about this clonotype: A much larger clone lies one base from this, so it may be a read error. The CDR3 here is CASSKANTEAFF. The CDR3 bases are TGTGCCAGTAGTAAGGCGAACACTGAAGCTTTCTTT. V and J are TRBV19 and TRBJ1-1; D remains unclear. V was shortened by 4 bases and J by 1 base, with 4 bases between the two germline ends. This CDR3 has 12 amino acids. CDR1 LNHDA and CDR2 SQIVND come from the germline V gene (reference sequence).

The chain employs TRBV7-8 and TRBJ1-5; D unresolved. V lost 1 base and J lost 3, with 10 bases in between. The CDR3 has 15 residues. The germline gives CDR1 SGHVS, CDR2 FQNEAQ. CDR3 in amino acids: CASSLERWDNQPQHF. The DNA of the CDR3 is TGTGCCAGCAGCTTAGAAAGGTGGGACAATCAGCCCCAGCATTTT.

This chain links TRBV19 with TRBJ1-5; 9 bases line up with TRBD1. The germline V gene has CDR1 LNHDA and CDR2 SQIVND (reference sequence). The CDR3 covers 15 residues. The V and J ends lost 8 bases and 2 bases, in that order; junction bases with no gene match: 7. CDR3 residues: CASWDRVYGNQPQHF. The CDR3 nucleotides read TGTGCCAGTTGGGACAGGGTCTATGGCAATCAGCCCCAGCATTTT.

This clonotype was observed a handful of times. The CDR3 here is CASTTRRGMNTEAFF. CDR3 coding DNA: TGTGCCAGCACCACCCGGCGGGGGATGAACACTGAAGCTTTCTTT. V and J are TRBV6-1 and TRBJ1-1; TRBD1 is a possible D gene (5 bases). The V end lost 7 bases, the J end lost 0 bases, and 15 bases lay between the germline ends. Per germline, CDR1 MNHNS and CDR2 SASEGT. This CDR3 has 15 residues.

This clonotype was seen a handful of times. The J gene is TRBJ2-7, the V gene TRBV7-9; no reliable D call. Trimming pared 2 bases from V and 5 bases from J, leaving 7 bases between. This CDR3 contains 12 residues. Germline lookup yields CDR1 SEHNR and CDR2 FQNEAQ (reference sequence). In DNA, the CDR3 is TGTGCCAGCAGCTTACACGCGAACGAGCAGTACTTC. Residues: CASSLHANEQYF.